These 5 T cell receptor beta chains originate from one sample sequenced in a study of Ad26.COV2.S vaccination and SARS-CoV-2 variants. Described treatment: 15 to 20 received Ad26.COV2.S at low or high dose, single or two shots; several received placebo; per-sample allocation not given. Day 63 following the first vaccine or placebo injection was when the samples were taken. TCRdb keeps only in-frame clones here, not all; method: immunoSEQ multiplex PCR. The sample gives hundreds of thousands of clones, more than 80% of which show up once; roughly 1.5% is in the top ten. Sample: peripheral blood, taken in a trial of Ad26.COV2.S vaccine versus placebo. The receptors were gathered from a person aged 18-60 years who received the Ad26.COV2.S COVID-19 vaccine or a placebo.

V gene TRBV30 combines with J gene TRBJ2-7, with D perhaps TRBD1 (5 bases). The CDR3 has 13 residues. Germline V gene data show CDR1 as GTSNPN and CDR2 as SVGIG (reference sequence). Trimming left V 1 base short and J 1 base short, with 8 bases between. CDR3 in amino acids: CAWSARVSYEQYF. The DNA for the CDR3 is TGTGCCTGGAGTGCCAGGGTTTCCTACGAGCAGTACTTC.

The chain employs TRBV5-6 and TRBJ1-2; TRBD1 matches at 7 bases. The CDR3 is made up of 15 amino acids. Germline V CDR1 and CDR2: SGHDT, YYEEEE. With V trimmed by 1 base and J by 2 bases, 5 bases remained unmatched. The DNA of the CDR3 is TGTGCCAGCAGCTTGAGGGACAGCGGAAACTATGGCTACACCTTC. Translation gives CASSLRDSGNYGYTF.

The chain is built from TRBV3-1 (or the pseudogene TRBV3-2) and TRBJ2-3, with D hard to call. The germline CDR1 and CDR2 sequences are LGHDT and YNNKEL (reference sequence). The length of the CDR3 is 15 residues. V was trimmed by 0 bases and J by 4 bases, leaving 11 bases between them. The CDR3 DNA is TGTGCCAGCAGCCAAGACCCCCCAGGCGCAGATACGCAGTATTTT. It translates to CASSQDPPGADTQYF.

This clone showed up just a few times. The chain has TRBV29-1 and TRBJ2-1; D might be TRBD2 (7 bases). The CDR3 loop spans 15 amino acids. Trimming took 1 base from V and 7 from J, leaving 17 bases between them. Looked up from germline, CDR1 is SQVTM and CDR2 is ANQGSEA. CDR3 sequence reads: CSVEAGGGESNEQFF. In DNA form, the CDR3 reads TGCAGCGTTGAAGCAGGAGGGGGGGAAAGTAATGAGCAGTTCTTC.

The gene calls are TRBV12-3 or TRBV12-4 and TRBJ2-1; possible D gene TRBD1, 6 bases. Trimming left V 3 bases short and J 9 bases short, with 12 bases between. The CDR3 is 13 residues long. The CDR3 DNA sequence: TGTGCCAGCAGTTTGAAACAGGGAATTGAGCAGTTCTTC. Protein product: CASSLKQGIEQFF.